This T cell receptor beta chain stems from a study of blood T cell repertoires in COVID-19. The V end was cut by 3 bases, the J end by 4 bases, with 10 bases between. This CDR3 contains 15 residues. From germline, CDR1 is KGHSH and CDR2 LQKENI. Original processing notes: It was from reference gene primer amplification that nucleated cell counts were estimated. Only in-frame clones appear in the TCRdb table, and some are missing; sequencing was by immunoSEQ multiplex PCR. The DNA was the basis for D and trimming; V, J and clone size are from that table. In the table there are about 320,000 clones, approximately 85% of which are singletons.

This TCR was sampled from a human donor in a cohort sampled during active COVID-19. Sequenced sample: peripheral blood. The chain has TRBV18 and TRBJ2-6; weak D call: TRBD1 (5 bases). The CDR3 sequence is CASSPQGSGANVLTF. Here the CDR3 DNA reads TGTGCCAGCTCACCCCAGGGTTCCGGGGCCAACGTCCTGACTTTC.